A single sample is the source of the 7 T cell receptor beta chains below, sequenced in a study of CD8 T cells in Susac syndrome (dated by TCRdb to about 2019). Library prep was done by the immunoSEQ multiplex PCR assay. RNA was extracted with the RNeasy kit and roughly 0.5 to 1 ug was reverse transcribed using random hexamers. The public reads were reprocessed in TCRdb via fastp at Q25 and MiXCR, keeping in-frame beta chains. Entries are consolidated by CDR3 protein sequence, retaining the most common genes and DNA. The sample table records about 73,000 distinct CDR3 sequences; approximately 95% of these occur just once. The top ten constitute under 0.5% of the sample. The sequenced material came from CD8+ T cells from PBMCs. The receptors derive from a human donor with multiple sclerosis.

The chain has TRBV6-5 and TRBJ2-7; no reliable D call. V was shortened by 4 bases and J by 7 bases, with 20 bases between the two germline ends. The CDR3 runs 15 residues. The V gene's germline CDR1 is MNHEY and CDR2 SVGAGI. The CDR3 spells CASSSPRYGVLEQYF. Written as DNA, the CDR3 is TGTGCCAGCAGTTCCCCCCGGTATGGGGTATTGGAGCAGTACTTC.

The V and J genes are TRBV6-5 and TRBJ1-5, with TRBD1 identical over 7 bases. The CDR3 is 14 amino acids. V shed 5 bases and J 2 bases; nucleotides not matched to a gene: 3. Germline CDR1 MNHEY, CDR2 SVGAGI. CDR3 coding DNA: TGTGCCAGCAGTCAGGGGGGAGGCAATCAGCCCCAGCATTTT. Its protein product is CASSQGGGNQPQHF.

The chain combines TRBV5-4 with TRBJ2-5; 13 bases fit TRBD2. Germline CDR1 SGHNT, CDR2 YYREEE (reference sequence). Germline trimming cut 2 bases from V and 4 bases from J; bases unmatched to any gene: 5. The CDR3 covers 16 residues. The CDR3 is CASSFGTSGIAETQYF. CDR3 DNA sequence: TGTGCCAGCAGCTTCGGGACTAGCGGGATTGCAGAGACCCAGTACTTC. The full variable domain, with the rest looked up from reference TRBV5-4 and TRBJ2-5, is ETGVTQSPTHLIKTRGQQVTLRCSSQSGHNTVSWYQQALGQGPQFIFQYYREEENGRGNFPPRFSGLQFPNYSSELNVNALELDDSALYLCASSFGTSGIAETQYFGPGTRLLVL.

The rearrangement joins TRBV29-1 to TRBJ2-1; TRBD2 is a possible D gene (6 bases). The CDR3 is 12 residues long. Germline lookup yields CDR1 SQVTM and CDR2 ANQGSEA. Trimming stripped 4 bases from V and 8 bases from J, with 12 bases between. The CDR3, as DNA: TGCAGCGTTGCCGGGACTGTAGATGAGCAGTTCTTC. Its translation: CSVAGTVDEQFF.

This clonotype came up once. The rearrangement links TRBV9 to TRBJ1-2; 7 nucleotides match TRBD1. The CDR3 runs 14 residues. CDR1 is SGDLS, CDR2 YYNGEE, per germline. Trimming cost V 3 bases and J 4 bases; bases outside gene matches: 6. CDR3 sequence reads: CASSAGQDFYGYTF. The CDR3 nucleotides are TGTGCCAGCAGCGCCGGACAGGACTTCTATGGCTACACCTTC. Full variable domain (missing parts from reference TRBV9 and TRBJ1-2): DSGVTQTPKHLITATGQRVTLRCSPRSGDLSVYWYQQSLDQGLQFLIQYYNGEERAKGNILERFSAQQFPDLHSELNLSSLELGDSALYFCASSAGQDFYGYTFGSGTRLTVV.

This clonotype has only one observation. This chain links TRBV12-3 or TRBV12-4 with TRBJ1-5, with a possible D match to TRBD1 (6 bases). This CDR3 is built from 15 residues. Trimming removed 2 bases from V and 2 bases from J, with 10 bases in between. The CDR3 coding sequence is TGTGCCAGCAGTTTATCCGCAGGGGGCAATCAGCCCCAGCATTTT. Encoded protein: CASSLSAGGNQPQHF.

The genes are TRBV27 and TRBJ2-2; maybe TRBD1 (5 bases). The CDR3 has 16 amino acids. V dropped 6 bases and J dropped 0 bases, with 14 bases sitting between them. From germline, CDR1 is MNHEY and CDR2 SMNVEV (reference sequence). This CDR3 is CASSPSETANTGELFF. CDR3 DNA: TGTGCCAGCAGCCCCTCGGAGACAGCGAACACCGGGGAGCTGTTTTTT.